These 6 T cell receptor beta chains were sequenced from one sample in a study of response to subunit inactivated influenza vaccine. TCRdb fed the RT-PCR reads into MiXCR, producing one record per CDR3 protein. The sample contains about 240,000 distinct CDR3 sequences, 9% to 15% of which appear only once. The starting material was non-naive T cells sorted from PBMCs, obtained approximately 15 days before vaccination. The source of these receptors is a man aged 50-60 years who received an inactivated influenza vaccine.

This clonotype was counted many times. The chain joins TRBV12-3 or TRBV12-4 to TRBJ2-7; no firm D call. Trimming took off 6 bases at V and 2 bases at J, with 11 bases between the two ends. The CDR3 totals 13 residues. CDR3 in DNA: TGTGCCAGCAGCTTGGACGGCGCCTACGAGCAGTACTTC. It translates to CASSLDGAYEQYF.

As for this clonotype: A read error may explain this, as a much larger clone is one base away. This sequence joins TRBV29-1 and TRBJ2-5; D not resolved. V lost 3 bases, J lost 7 bases, and 18 bases lay in between. The CDR3 totals 14 residues. Germline assignment: CDR1 SQVTM and CDR2 ANQGSEA. The CDR3 nucleotides are TGCAGCGTTGAGGTGCCAGGATTTCGAGGGACCCAGTACTTC. It is translated as CSVEVPGFRGTQYF.

There are many counts of this clonotype. The V gene is TRBV5-1, the J gene TRBJ1-1; a possible D gene is TRBD1 (5 bases). The V and J ends lost 4 bases and 1 base respectively, with 17 bases between them. Germline CDR1 SGHRS, CDR2 YFSETQ. CDR3 length: 16 residues. The CDR3 DNA reads as TGCGCCAGCAGCCCAGGACCAGGGATATCGAACACTGAAGCTTTCTTT. Translation gives CASSPGPGISNTEAFF. The entire variable domain, with the rest obtained from reference TRBV5-1 and TRBJ1-1, is as follows: KAGVTQTPRYLIKTRGQQVTLSCSPISGHRSVSWYQQTPGQGLQFLFEYFSETQRNKGNFPGRFSGRQFSNSRSEMNVSTLELGDSALYLCASSPGPGISNTEAFFGQGTRLTVV.

This chain joins TRBV30 and TRBJ2-1; D might be TRBD2 (6 bases). This CDR3 comprises 16 residues. Deletions cut 1 base from V and 8 bases from J, with 21 bases between. Germline assignment: CDR1 GTSNPN and CDR2 SVGIG (reference sequence). The CDR3 sequence: CAWSDQWAGPHYEQFF. The CDR3, as DNA: TGTGCCTGGAGTGATCAATGGGCGGGACCCCACTATGAGCAGTTCTTC.

This clonotype was picked up a small number of times. The chain's CDR3 is CASSVPGTGGEDTQYF. The DNA of the CDR3 is TGTGCCAGCAGTGTCCCCGGGACAGGGGGTGAAGATACGCAGTATTTT. V and J are TRBV2 and TRBJ2-3, with TRBD1 matching over 11 bases. Germline assignment: CDR1 SNHLY and CDR2 FYNNEI. This CDR3 spans 16 amino acids. V lost 4 bases, J lost 5 bases, and 8 bases stayed unmatched.

The chain is built from TRBV5-6 and TRBJ2-7; 13 nucleotides line up with TRBD2. The germline gives CDR1 SGHDT, CDR2 YYEEEE. After removal of 4 bases from V and 5 bases from J, the junction contained 6 bases not matched to a gene. This CDR3 is 15 amino acids long. CDR3 sequence: CASSKAGTSGNEQYF. The DNA for the CDR3 is TGTGCCAGCAGCAAAGCCGGGACTAGCGGGAACGAGCAGTACTTC.